The rows below give T cell receptor beta chains drawn from one sample of a study of cytomegalovirus exposure and HLA in healthy donors. TCRdb's table, derived via immunoSEQ multiplex PCR, lists solely in-frame clones and lacks some. Here the sample spans 130,000 to 150,000 clones, approximately 80% being singletons. Input material: PBMCs. The receptors shown here come from a male donor in good health and CMV-seronegative. Each CDR3 is given with its conserved first and last residue. Each record gives: V gene, clone size, J gene, D gene, CDR3 protein, CDR3 DNA. D genes are given only for firm matches. Not all rows give a size; the values are once, few, many and, for expanded clones, a class.

v_gene: TRBV7-2; abundance: NA; j_gene: TRBJ2-4; d_gene: NA; CDR3aa: CASSRYEGDIQYF; CDR3nt: TGTGCCAGCAGCCGCTACGAGGGCGACATTCAGTACTTC
v_gene: TRBV5-4; abundance: NA; j_gene: TRBJ1-1; d_gene: NA; CDR3aa: CASSFTGYEAFF; CDR3nt: TGTGCCAGCAGCTTCACAGGGTATGAAGCTTTCTTT
v_gene: TRBV29-1; abundance: NA; j_gene: TRBJ1-1; d_gene: NA; CDR3aa: CSGQNTEAFF; CDR3nt: TGCAGCGGACAGAACACTGAAGCTTTCTTT
v_gene: TRBV5-6; abundance: NA; j_gene: TRBJ2-3; d_gene: TRBD1; CDR3aa: CASSTLGTGALDTQYF; CDR3nt: TGTGCCAGCAGCACCTTAGGGACAGGGGCTTTAGATACGCAGTATTTT
v_gene: TRBV9; abundance: once; j_gene: TRBJ1-2; d_gene: NA; CDR3aa: CASSSIGGNYTF; CDR3nt: TGTGCCAGCAGCAGTATAGGCGGAAACTACACCTTC
v_gene: TRBV11-2; abundance: few; j_gene: TRBJ2-3; d_gene: NA; CDR3aa: CASSLGLRPTQYF; CDR3nt: TGTGCCAGCAGCTTGGGACTCCGTCCTACGCAGTATTTT
v_gene: TRBV11-1; abundance: NA; j_gene: TRBJ2-3; d_gene: NA; CDR3aa: CASSFSLEYTDTQYF; CDR3nt: TGTGCCAGCAGCTTTTCCTTAGAGTACACAGATACGCAGTATTTT
v_gene: TRBV7-5; abundance: NA; j_gene: TRBJ2-5; d_gene: NA; CDR3aa: CVRSFSCREERETQYF; CDR3nt: TGTGTCAGAAGCTTTAGTTGTAGGGAGGAACGAGAGACCCAGTACTTC
v_gene: TRBV18; abundance: NA; j_gene: TRBJ1-1; d_gene: TRBD1; CDR3aa: CASSQAQGATEAFF; CDR3nt: TGTGCCAGCTCACAGGCACAGGGGGCCACTGAAGCTTTCTTT
v_gene: TRBV6-1; abundance: NA; j_gene: TRBJ2-1; d_gene: TRBD2; CDR3aa: CASSASSGGTDWAEQFF; CDR3nt: TGTGCCAGCAGTGCGAGTAGCGGGGGGACAGATTGGGCTGAGCAGTTCTTC
v_gene: TRBV30; abundance: NA; j_gene: TRBJ1-2; d_gene: NA; CDR3aa: CAWKDQGTYGYTF; CDR3nt: TGTGCCTGGAAGGATCAGGGGACCTATGGCTACACCTTC
v_gene: TRBV11-2; abundance: NA; j_gene: TRBJ1-3; d_gene: NA; CDR3aa: CASSLRQEYSGNTIYF; CDR3nt: TGTGCCAGCAGCTTAAGGCAGGAATACTCTGGAAACACCATATATTTT
v_gene: TRBV6-6; abundance: NA; j_gene: TRBJ2-7; d_gene: TRBD1; CDR3aa: CASTRDRQSSYEQYF; CDR3nt: TGTGCCAGCACTCGGGACAGGCAAAGCTCCTACGAGCAGTACTTC
v_gene: TRBV23-1; abundance: NA; j_gene: TRBJ2-2; d_gene: TRBD2; CDR3aa: CASSHNSGGGGELFF; CDR3nt: TGCGCCAGCAGTCATAATAGCGGGGGGGGCGGGGAGCTGTTTTTT
v_gene: TRBV7-2; abundance: NA; j_gene: TRBJ2-7; d_gene: NA; CDR3aa: CASSLGSGHSYEQYF; CDR3nt: TGTGCCAGCAGCTTAGGTTCAGGGCACAGCTACGAGCAGTACTTC
v_gene: TRBV7-2; abundance: few; j_gene: TRBJ1-1; d_gene: NA; CDR3aa: CASSSFQGTEAFF; CDR3nt: TGTGCCAGCAGCTCATTTCAGGGAACTGAAGCTTTCTTT
v_gene: TRBV7-6; abundance: NA; j_gene: TRBJ2-7; d_gene: NA; CDR3aa: CASSPGAPEQYF; CDR3nt: TGTGCCAGCAGCCCTGGAGCCCCAGAGCAGTACTTC
v_gene: TRBV9; abundance: once; j_gene: TRBJ2-1; d_gene: TRBD2; CDR3aa: CASSASSGGAGEQFF; CDR3nt: TGTGCCAGCAGCGCGTCTAGCGGGGGGGCCGGAGAGCAGTTCTTC
v_gene: TRBV9; abundance: NA; j_gene: TRBJ1-2; d_gene: NA; CDR3aa: CASSPKIGGGIDGYTF; CDR3nt: TGTGCCAGCAGCCCCAAAATCGGCGGAGGAATAGATGGCTACACCTTC
v_gene: TRBV11-2; abundance: once; j_gene: TRBJ2-5; d_gene: NA; CDR3aa: CASSFGSQETQYF; CDR3nt: TGTGCCAGCAGCTTTGGCTCTCAAGAGACCCAGTACTTC
v_gene: TRBV27; abundance: few; j_gene: TRBJ2-7; d_gene: TRBD1; CDR3aa: CASSFRQGDSYEQYF; CDR3nt: TGTGCCAGCAGTTTCCGACAGGGGGACTCCTACGAGCAGTACTTC
v_gene: TRBV6-5; abundance: NA; j_gene: TRBJ2-7; d_gene: TRBD1; CDR3aa: CASSYLPRGIDEQYF; CDR3nt: TGTGCCAGCAGTTACCTCCCCAGGGGGATCGACGAGCAGTACTTC
v_gene: TRBV5-4; abundance: NA; j_gene: TRBJ2-5; d_gene: TRBD2; CDR3aa: CASSGGGRGETQYF; CDR3nt: TGTGCCAGCAGCGGGGGGGGTCGGGGTGAGACCCAGTACTTC
v_gene: TRBV9; abundance: NA; j_gene: TRBJ1-5; d_gene: TRBD1; CDR3aa: CASSSDRGEGQPQHF; CDR3nt: TGTGCCAGCAGCTCCGACAGGGGAGAGGGTCAGCCCCAGCATTTT
v_gene: TRBV7-9; abundance: NA; j_gene: TRBJ1-1; d_gene: TRBD1; CDR3aa: CASSLPLQGALNTEAFF; CDR3nt: TGTGCCAGCAGCTTACCTCTACAGGGGGCCCTGAACACTGAAGCTTTCTTT
v_gene: TRBV13; abundance: NA; j_gene: TRBJ1-3; d_gene: NA; CDR3aa: CASSSQGLAGNTIYF; CDR3nt: TGTGCCAGCAGCTCGCAGGGTCTTGCTGGAAACACCATATATTTT
v_gene: TRBV6-6; abundance: NA; j_gene: TRBJ1-5; d_gene: TRBD1; CDR3aa: CASIDRGGSNQPQHF; CDR3nt: TGTGCCAGCATTGACAGGGGGGGGAGCAATCAGCCCCAGCATTTT
v_gene: TRBV29-1; abundance: NA; j_gene: TRBJ1-5; d_gene: NA; CDR3aa: CSVHPGGNQPQHF; CDR3nt: TGCAGCGTTCACCCAGGGGGCAATCAGCCCCAGCATTTT
v_gene: TRBV25-1; abundance: NA; j_gene: TRBJ1-4; d_gene: NA; CDR3aa: CASSVWGGSNEKLFF; CDR3nt: TGTGCCAGCAGTGTTTGGGGCGGGAGTAATGAAAAACTGTTTTTT
v_gene: TRBV18; abundance: NA; j_gene: TRBJ2-5; d_gene: NA; CDR3aa: CASSSSGSPLGETQYF; CDR3nt: TGTGCCAGCTCATCCTCGGGTAGCCCCCTCGGGGAGACCCAGTACTTC
v_gene: TRBV4-3; abundance: NA; j_gene: TRBJ2-5; d_gene: NA; CDR3aa: CASSQELPPGETQYF; CDR3nt: TGCGCCAGCAGCCAAGAGCTCCCCCCCGGGGAGACCCAGTACTTC
v_gene: TRBV4-1; abundance: NA; j_gene: TRBJ2-1; d_gene: TRBD2; CDR3aa: CASSIAGGGLNEQFF; CDR3nt: TGCGCCAGCTCTATCGCCGGGGGGGGGCTCAATGAGCAGTTCTTC
v_gene: TRBV6-6; abundance: NA; j_gene: TRBJ2-7; d_gene: NA; CDR3aa: CASSRGAGEQYF; CDR3nt: TGTGCCAGCAGTAGGGGCGCCGGGGAGCAGTACTTC
v_gene: TRBV4-2; abundance: NA; j_gene: TRBJ2-7; d_gene: TRBD2; CDR3aa: CASSHSTPGLAGGSYEQYF; CDR3nt: TGTGCCAGCAGCCATTCTACCCCGGGACTAGCGGGGGGCTCCTACGAGCAGTACTTC
v_gene: TRBV6-1; abundance: NA; j_gene: TRBJ2-7; d_gene: TRBD1; CDR3aa: CASSLKGDRGYEQYF; CDR3nt: TGTGCCAGCAGTCTCAAAGGGGACAGAGGTTACGAGCAGTACTTC
v_gene: TRBV10-1; abundance: NA; j_gene: TRBJ2-7; d_gene: TRBD1; CDR3aa: CASSDRGNEQYF; CDR3nt: TGCGCCAGCAGCGACAGGGGCAACGAGCAGTACTTC
v_gene: TRBV28; abundance: NA; j_gene: TRBJ2-7; d_gene: NA; CDR3aa: CASSSTAREQYF; CDR3nt: TGTGCCAGCAGTTCCACAGCCCGGGAGCAGTACTTC
v_gene: TRBV6-1; abundance: once; j_gene: TRBJ1-3; d_gene: TRBD1; CDR3aa: CASSELGRGRGNTIYF; CDR3nt: TGTGCCAGCAGTGAACTCGGCAGGGGGCGAGGAAACACCATATATTTT
v_gene: TRBV5-1; abundance: NA; j_gene: TRBJ2-2; d_gene: NA; CDR3aa: CASSLVVNTGELFF; CDR3nt: TGCGCCAGCAGCTTGGTAGTGAACACCGGGGAGCTGTTTTTT
v_gene: TRBV7-6; abundance: once; j_gene: TRBJ1-4; d_gene: NA; CDR3aa: CASSLILEGEKLFF; CDR3nt: TGTGCCAGCAGCTTAATCCTAGAGGGTGAAAAACTGTTTTTT
v_gene: TRBV5-4; abundance: NA; j_gene: TRBJ2-1; d_gene: TRBD2; CDR3aa: CASSLDSGGVNEQFF; CDR3nt: TGTGCCAGCAGCTTGGATAGCGGGGGAGTCAATGAGCAGTTCTTC
v_gene: TRBV6-1; abundance: NA; j_gene: TRBJ1-2; d_gene: TRBD1; CDR3aa: CASTSGGQGFDGYTF; CDR3nt: TGTGCCAGCACCTCTGGGGGACAGGGTTTCGACGGCTACACCTTC
v_gene: TRBV28; abundance: NA; j_gene: TRBJ2-2; d_gene: TRBD1; CDR3aa: CASSTGATNTGELFF; CDR3nt: TGTGCCAGCAGTACAGGGGCGACGAACACCGGGGAGCTGTTTTTT